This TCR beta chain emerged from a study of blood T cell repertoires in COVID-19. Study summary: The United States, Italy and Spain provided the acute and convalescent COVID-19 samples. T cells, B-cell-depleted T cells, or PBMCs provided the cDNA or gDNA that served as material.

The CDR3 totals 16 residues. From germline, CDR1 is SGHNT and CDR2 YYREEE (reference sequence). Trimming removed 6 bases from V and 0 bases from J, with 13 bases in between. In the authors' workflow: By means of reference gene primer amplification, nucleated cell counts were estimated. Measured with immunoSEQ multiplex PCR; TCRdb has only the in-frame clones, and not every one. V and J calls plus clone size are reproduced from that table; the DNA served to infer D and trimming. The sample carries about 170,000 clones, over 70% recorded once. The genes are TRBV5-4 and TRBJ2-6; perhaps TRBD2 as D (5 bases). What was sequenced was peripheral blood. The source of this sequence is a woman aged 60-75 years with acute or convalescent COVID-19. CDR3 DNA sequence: TGTGCCAGCACCTGGACTGAGAGCTCTGGGGCCAACGTCCTGACTTTC. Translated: CASTWTESSGANVLTF.